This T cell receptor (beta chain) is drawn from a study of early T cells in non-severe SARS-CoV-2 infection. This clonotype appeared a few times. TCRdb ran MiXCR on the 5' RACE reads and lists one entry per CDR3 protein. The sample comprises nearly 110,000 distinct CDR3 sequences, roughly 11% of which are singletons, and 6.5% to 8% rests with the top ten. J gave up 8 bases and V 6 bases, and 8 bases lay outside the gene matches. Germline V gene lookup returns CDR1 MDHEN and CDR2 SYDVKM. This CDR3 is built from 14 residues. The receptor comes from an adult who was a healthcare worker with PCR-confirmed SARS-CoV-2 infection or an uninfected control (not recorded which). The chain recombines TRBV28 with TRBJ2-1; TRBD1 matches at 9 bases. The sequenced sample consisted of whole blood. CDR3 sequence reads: CASSVTGGLDEQFF. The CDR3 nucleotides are TGTGCCAGCAGCGTGACAGGGGGTTTAGATGAGCAGTTCTTC.